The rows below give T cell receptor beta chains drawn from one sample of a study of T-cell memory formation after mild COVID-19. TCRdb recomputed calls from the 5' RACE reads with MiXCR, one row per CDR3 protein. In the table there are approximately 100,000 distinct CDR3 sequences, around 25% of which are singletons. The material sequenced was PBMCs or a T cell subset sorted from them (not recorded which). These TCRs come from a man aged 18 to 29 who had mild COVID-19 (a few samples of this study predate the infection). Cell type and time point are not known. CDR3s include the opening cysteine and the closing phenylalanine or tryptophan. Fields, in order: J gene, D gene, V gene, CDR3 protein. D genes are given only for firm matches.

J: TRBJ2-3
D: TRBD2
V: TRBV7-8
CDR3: CASSSQLSGGTDTQYF

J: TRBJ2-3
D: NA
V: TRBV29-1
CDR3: CSVVPLVESTDTQYF

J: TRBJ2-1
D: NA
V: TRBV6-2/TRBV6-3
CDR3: CASCYWGTHEQFF

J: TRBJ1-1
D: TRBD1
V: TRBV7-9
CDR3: CASRPDRERTEAFF

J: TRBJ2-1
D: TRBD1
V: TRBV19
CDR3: CASSIPGTGYYNEQFF

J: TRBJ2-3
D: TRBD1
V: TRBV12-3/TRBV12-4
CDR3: CASSGDRGSTDTQYF

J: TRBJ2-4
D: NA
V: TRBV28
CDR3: CASSLPRADIQYF

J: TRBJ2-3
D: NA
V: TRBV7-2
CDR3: CASARGSGTQYF

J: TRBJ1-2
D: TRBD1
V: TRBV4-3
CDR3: CASSQAGQVHGYTF

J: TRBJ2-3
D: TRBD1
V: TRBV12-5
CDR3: CASGRGQGIPRDTQYF

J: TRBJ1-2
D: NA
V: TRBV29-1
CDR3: CSVEEIGLLYGYTF

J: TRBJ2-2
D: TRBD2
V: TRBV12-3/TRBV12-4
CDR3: CASSFSSGAYEELFF

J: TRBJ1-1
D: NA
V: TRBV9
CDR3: CASSVVPGAREAFF

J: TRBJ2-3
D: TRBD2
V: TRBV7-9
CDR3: CASSSGLARDTQYF

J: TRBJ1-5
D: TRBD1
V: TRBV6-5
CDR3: CASREGQGIQPQHF